This T cell receptor (beta chain) was sequenced in a study of vaccination and CD4 T cells after COVID-19. Cultured CD4+ T cell DNA was sequenced using the Oncomine TCR Beta short-read assay. Genomic DNA from cultured CD4+ T cells was extracted. TCRdb ran MiXCR on the PCR reads and lists one entry per CDR3 protein. The sample has several thousand distinct CDR3 sequences, more than 60% seen once; the top ten hold around 40%. In the case of this clonotype: Antigen: not known.

Treatment given: roughly 11-day PBMC culture with coronavirus spike peptide pools or control peptides (ViraFEST assay). V dropped 2 bases and J dropped 1 base, with 9 bases sitting between them. Per germline, CDR1 DFQATT and CDR2 SNEGSKA (reference sequence). CDR3 length: 13 residues. This sequence joins TRBV20-1 and TRBJ2-7; the D gene is possibly TRBD2 (6 bases). This receptor was taken from a human donor who had recovered from COVID-19. The specimen was CD4+ T cells from blood, cultured in vitro. The CDR3 sequence: CSARPGLSYEQYF. In nucleotides, the CDR3 is TGCAGTGCTAGACCGGGACTTTCCTACGAGCAGTACTTC.